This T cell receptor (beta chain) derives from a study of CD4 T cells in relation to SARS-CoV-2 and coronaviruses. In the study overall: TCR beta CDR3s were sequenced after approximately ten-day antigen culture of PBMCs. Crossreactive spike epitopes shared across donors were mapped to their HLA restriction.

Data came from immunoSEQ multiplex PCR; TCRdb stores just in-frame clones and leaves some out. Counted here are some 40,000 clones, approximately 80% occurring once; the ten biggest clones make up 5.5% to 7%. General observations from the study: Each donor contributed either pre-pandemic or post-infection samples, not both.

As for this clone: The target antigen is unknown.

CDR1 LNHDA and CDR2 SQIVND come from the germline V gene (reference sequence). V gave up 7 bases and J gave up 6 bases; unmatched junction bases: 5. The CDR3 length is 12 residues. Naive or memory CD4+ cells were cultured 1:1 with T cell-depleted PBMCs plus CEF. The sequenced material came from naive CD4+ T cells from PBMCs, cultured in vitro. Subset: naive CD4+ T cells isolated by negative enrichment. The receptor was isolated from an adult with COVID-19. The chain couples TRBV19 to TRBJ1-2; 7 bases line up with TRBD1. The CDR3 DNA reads TGTGCCAGTAATCGGCAGGGGGATGGCTACACCTTC. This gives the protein CASNRQGDGYTF.